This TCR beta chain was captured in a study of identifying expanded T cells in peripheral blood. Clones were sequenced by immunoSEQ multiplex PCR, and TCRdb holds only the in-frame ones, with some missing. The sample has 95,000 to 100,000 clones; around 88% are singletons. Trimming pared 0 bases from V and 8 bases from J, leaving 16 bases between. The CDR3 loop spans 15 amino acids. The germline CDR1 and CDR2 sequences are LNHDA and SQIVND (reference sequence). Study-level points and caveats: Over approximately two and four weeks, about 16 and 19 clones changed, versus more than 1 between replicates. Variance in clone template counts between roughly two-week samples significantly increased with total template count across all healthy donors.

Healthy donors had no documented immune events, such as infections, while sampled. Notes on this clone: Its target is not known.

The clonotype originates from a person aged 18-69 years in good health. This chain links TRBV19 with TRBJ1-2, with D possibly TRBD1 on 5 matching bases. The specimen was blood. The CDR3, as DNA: TGTGCCAGTAGTATAGATCTTATGGGGCAGAGGGGCTACACCTTC. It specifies CASSIDLMGQRGYTF. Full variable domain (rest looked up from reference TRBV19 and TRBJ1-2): DGGITQSPKYLFRKEGQNVTLSCEQNLNHDAMYWYRQDPGQGLRLIYYSQIVNDFQKGDIAEGYSVSREKKESFPLTVTSAQKNPTAFYLCASSIDLMGQRGYTFGSGTRLTVV.